This TCR beta chain stems from a study of shared clonotypes between healthy human individuals. Sequencing was at deep level. It was on ten immunoSEQ deep assay plates that unsorted PBMC DNA was sequenced. Libraries were prepared by immunoSEQ multiplex PCR; TCRdb keeps only in-frame clonotypes and omits some of them. The data hold 450,000 to 650,000 clones, with around three quarters observed a single time. CDR3 size: 16 residues. CDR1 MNHNS and CDR2 SASEGT come from the germline V gene. J gave up 0 bases and V 4 bases, and 6 bases lay outside the gene matches. The rearrangement uses TRBV6-1 and TRBJ2-3; TRBD2 matches at 8 bases. Input material: PBMCs. The TCR comes from a woman in her thirties or forties in good health. Some clones in this sample may be carry-over from other donors' samples. CDR3 nucleotides: TGTGCCAGCAGTGCCACTAGCGGTTTAAGCACAGATACGCAGTATTTT. Its protein is CASSATSGLSTDTQYF.